This T cell receptor (beta chain) derives from a study of blood T cell repertoires in COVID-19. Study details: The United States, Italy and Spain provided the acute and convalescent COVID-19 samples. T cells, B-cell-depleted T cells, or PBMCs provided the cDNA or gDNA that served as material.

Per the study methods: The assay estimated nucleated cells by amplifying reference gene primers. Produced via immunoSEQ multiplex PCR; TCRdb's table is partial and in-frame only. V and J calls and clone size follow that table, whereas D and trimming were derived from the DNA. The sample lists under 300,000 clones, 83% occurring once. CDR1 is SEHNR and CDR2 is FQNEAQ in the germline V gene (reference sequence). V lost 4 bases, J lost 2 bases, and 5 bases stayed unmatched. The CDR3 length is 16 residues. The origin of this receptor is a woman in her fifties or sixties who had recovered from COVID-19. This chain links TRBV7-9 with TRBJ1-4, with 9 bases aligning to TRBD1. Specimen: peripheral blood. CDR3 in DNA: TGTGCCAGCAGCTCTCAGACAGGGGGTACTAATGAAAAACTGTTTTTT. Encoded protein: CASSSQTGGTNEKLFF. The variable domain in full, completed from reference TRBV7-9 and TRBJ1-4, reads DTGVSQNPRHKITKRGQNVTFRCDPISEHNRLYWYRQTLGQGPEFLTYFQNEAQLEKSRLLSDRFSAERPKGSFSTLEIQRTEQGDSAMYLCASSSQTGGTNEKLFFGSGTQLSVL.